A selection of T cell receptor beta chains follows, all from one sample in a study of molecular identifiers for immune sequencing clone quantification. In TCRdb, the PCR reads were re-called with MiXCR into one record per CDR3 protein. The sample has about 640,000 distinct CDR3 sequences; about 20% are singletons. Sequencing input: naive CD8+ T cells from blood, with Jurkat cell RNA spiked in. These receptors were collected from a human donor in good health. Some libraries in this study had Jurkat cell RNA spiked in. Each CDR3 is given with its conserved first and last residue. D genes are given only for firm matches. Rows give clone size only sometimes, using once, few, many, or a class for an expanded clone.

few | - | TRBJ2-1 | TRBV2 | CARSREQTDNEQFF | TGTGCCAGATCCAGGGAACAGACCGACAATGAGCAGTTCTTC
few | TRBD2 | TRBJ2-5 | TRBV24-1 | CATSDGTSGRTQETQYF | TGTGCCACCAGTGACGGGACTAGCGGGAGGACCCAAGAGACCCAGTACTTC
many | - | TRBJ2-5 | TRBV11-2 | CASSLISAALETQYF | TGTGCCAGCAGCCTAATCTCAGCCGCCCTAGAGACCCAGTACTTC
- | TRBD2 | TRBJ2-5 | TRBV19 | CATRAGGQETQYF | TGTGCCACCCGGGCGGGAGGCCAAGAGACCCAGTACTTC
- | TRBD1 | TRBJ1-5 | TRBV28 | CASSLRLTGGNQPQHF | TGTGCCAGCAGTTTAAGGTTGACAGGGGGTAATCAGCCCCAGCATTTT
- | TRBD2 | TRBJ2-5 | TRBV12-3/TRBV12-4 | CASSTLAGASQETQYF | TGTGCCAGCAGCACACTAGCGGGGGCGTCCCAAGAGACCCAGTACTTC
- | TRBD2 | TRBJ2-7 | TRBV7-9 | CASSEGGSGTYEQYF | TGTGCCAGCAGCGAGGGTGGTAGCGGGACCTACGAGCAGTACTTC
many | - | TRBJ2-7 | TRBV3-1 | CASSPPTGAREQYF | TGTGCCAGCAGCCCTCCGACAGGAGCAAGGGAGCAGTACTTC
once | TRBD1 | TRBJ2-7 | TRBV7-9 | CASSFAAGGIDEQYF | TGTGCCAGCAGCTTTGCAGCAGGGGGCATCGACGAGCAGTACTTC
many | - | TRBJ1-6 | TRBV10-2 | CASGTGVQPLHF | TGCGCCAGCGGTACCGGGGTACAACCCCTCCACTTT
- | TRBD2 | TRBJ2-5 | TRBV12-3/TRBV12-4 | CASRPRLAGAETQYF | TGTGCCAGCAGACCCCGACTAGCGGGGGCTGAGACCCAGTACTTC
- | - | TRBJ2-5 | TRBV28 | CASDDGGPQGTQYF | TGTGCCAGCGATGACGGCGGGCCTCAAGGGACCCAGTACTTC
many | - | TRBJ1-1 | TRBV4-3 | CASRGGIGTWSEAFF | TGCGCCAGCAGGGGGGGGATTGGGACTTGGTCTGAAGCTTTCTTT
- | - | TRBJ2-1 | TRBV20-1 | CSAHPPGHPYNEQFF | TGCAGTGCTCACCCGCCGGGACATCCCTACAATGAGCAGTTCTTC
many | - | TRBJ2-5 | TRBV28 | CASSSGLGETQYF | TGTGCCAGCAGTTCCGGACTGGGAGAGACCCAGTACTTC
many | TRBD2 | TRBJ2-7 | TRBV7-9 | CASSLSGRADQTYF | TGTGCCAGCAGCCTCAGCGGGAGGGCCGACCAGACGTACTTC
many | - | TRBJ2-5 | TRBV28 | CASSPTPAGRSSGAQYF | TGTGCCAGCAGTCCCACCCCTGCGGGACGGTCCTCGGGTGCCCAGTACTTC
- | TRBD2 | TRBJ2-2 | TRBV24-1 | CATSDSGREANTGELFF | TGTGCCACCAGTGATTCGGGGAGGGAGGCGAACACCGGGGAGCTGTTTTTT
many | TRBD2 | TRBJ2-7 | TRBV14 | CASSHFPPGLAVSYEQYF | TGTGCCAGCAGCCACTTCCCTCCGGGACTAGCTGTCTCCTACGAGCAGTACTTC
few | - | TRBJ1-2 | TRBV4-1 | CASSQGQASTF | TGCGCCAGCAGCCAAGGACAGGCCTCCACCTTC
few | - | TRBJ2-2 | TRBV19 | CASSAGAPDTGELLF | TGTGCCAGTAGCGCAGGGGCGCCGGACACCGGGGAGCTGCTTTTT
few | - | TRBJ2-2 | TRBV7-9 | CASSLNLGANTGELFF | TGTGCCAGCAGCTTAAATCTAGGGGCCAACACCGGGGAGCTGTTTTTT
few | TRBD2 | TRBJ2-7 | TRBV28 | CASSLWEVAGVYEQYF | TGTGCCAGCAGTTTATGGGAGGTAGCGGGCGTCTACGAGCAGTACTTC
many | - | TRBJ2-2 | TRBV4-3 | CASSQESWAGSATGELFF | TGCGCCAGCAGCCAAGAGTCCTGGGCGGGGAGTGCGACCGGGGAGCTGTTTTTT
- | TRBD1 | TRBJ1-1 | TRBV11-2 | CASSFWDRVEAFF | TGTGCCAGCAGCTTTTGGGACAGAGTTGAAGCTTTCTTT
many | TRBD1 | TRBJ2-6 | TRBV28 | CASSADRGNSGANVLTF | TGTGCCAGCAGTGCGGACAGGGGCAACTCTGGGGCCAACGTCCTGACTTTC
- | - | TRBJ2-5 | TRBV6-2/TRBV6-3 | CASSYVGAWETQYF | TGTGCCAGCAGTTACGTGGGGGCTTGGGAGACCCAGTACTTC
many | - | TRBJ2-2 | TRBV20-1 | CSARIGPNTGELFF | TGCAGTGCTAGAATAGGCCCGAACACCGGGGAGCTGTTTTTT
- | TRBD1 | TRBJ1-5 | TRBV4-3 | CASSQDRDRAYQPQHF | TGCGCCAGCAGCCAAGATAGGGACAGGGCTTATCAGCCCCAGCATTTT
many | - | TRBJ2-7 | TRBV20-1 | CSARKMGGYEQYF | TGCAGTGCCCGAAAGATGGGGGGCTACGAGCAGTACTTC
many | - | TRBJ2-6 | TRBV9 | CASSLTSGANVLTF | TGTGCCAGCAGCCTTACCTCTGGGGCCAACGTCCTGACTTTC
many | - | TRBJ2-7 | TRBV20-1 | CSAQDQGSSYEQYF | TGCAGTGCCCAAGACCAGGGAAGCTCCTACGAGCAGTACTTC
many | TRBD1 | TRBJ1-6 | TRBV7-9 | CASSSGQGLGSPLHF | TGTGCCAGCAGCAGCGGACAGGGTCTAGGTTCACCCCTCCACTTT
many | TRBD1 | TRBJ1-1 | TRBV30 | CAWSEGQSMNTEAFF | TGTGCCTGGAGTGAGGGACAGAGCATGAACACTGAAGCTTTCTTT
many | TRBD2 | TRBJ2-3 | TRBV5-1 | CASSLGTSGGDTQYF | TGCGCCAGCAGCTTGGGGACTAGCGGGGGCGATACGCAGTATTTT
few | - | TRBJ2-1 | TRBV7-2 | CASSPWGRNEQFF | TGTGCCAGCAGCCCCTGGGGTCGGAATGAGCAGTTCTTC
many | TRBD1 | TRBJ2-1 | TRBV20-1 | CSARVDGTGHFNEQFF | TGCAGTGCTAGGGTCGACGGGACAGGGCATTTCAATGAGCAGTTCTTC
many | TRBD1 | TRBJ2-7 | TRBV7-9 | CASSLGDSRTVVEQYF | TGTGCCAGCAGCTTAGGGGACAGCCGAACTGTGGTCGAGCAGTACTTC
many | TRBD2 | TRBJ2-3 | TRBV4-2 | CASSQEERGYTDTQYF | TGTGCCAGCAGCCAAGAAGAGCGGGGATACACAGATACGCAGTATTTT
- | TRBD2 | TRBJ2-5 | TRBV5-1 | CASRGGLAGSQETQYF | TGCGCCAGCAGGGGGGGACTAGCGGGAAGCCAAGAGACCCAGTACTTC
many | - | TRBJ2-3 | TRBV18 | CASSPQDYITDTQYF | TGTGCCAGCTCACCCCAGGACTATATCACAGATACGCAGTATTTT
many | TRBD2 | TRBJ2-1 | TRBV6-1 | CASSALPRLAGESDEQFF | TGTGCCAGCAGTGCCCTACCCCGACTAGCGGGAGAGAGTGATGAGCAGTTCTTC
many | TRBD1 | TRBJ2-5 | TRBV4-1 | CASSQLMPGQEQETQYF | TGCGCCAGCAGCCAACTGATGCCGGGACAGGAGCAAGAGACCCAGTACTTC
- | TRBD2 | TRBJ2-3 | TRBV27 | CASSFSGLAGVGTDTQYF | TGTGCCAGCAGTTTCTCGGGACTAGCGGGAGTCGGTACAGATACGCAGTATTTT
- | - | TRBJ2-7 | TRBV13 | CASSLSTLDRNSSYERYF | TGTGCCAGCAGCCTCTCAACTCTCGACAGGAATTCATCCTACGAGCGGTACTTC
few | TRBD1 | TRBJ2-7 | TRBV20-1 | CSARQTGHDYEQYF | TGCAGTGCTAGACAGACAGGGCATGACTACGAGCAGTACTTC
many | - | TRBJ2-3 | TRBV15 | CATSRAGVTDTQYF | TGTGCCACCAGCAGAGCAGGAGTCACAGATACGCAGTATTTT